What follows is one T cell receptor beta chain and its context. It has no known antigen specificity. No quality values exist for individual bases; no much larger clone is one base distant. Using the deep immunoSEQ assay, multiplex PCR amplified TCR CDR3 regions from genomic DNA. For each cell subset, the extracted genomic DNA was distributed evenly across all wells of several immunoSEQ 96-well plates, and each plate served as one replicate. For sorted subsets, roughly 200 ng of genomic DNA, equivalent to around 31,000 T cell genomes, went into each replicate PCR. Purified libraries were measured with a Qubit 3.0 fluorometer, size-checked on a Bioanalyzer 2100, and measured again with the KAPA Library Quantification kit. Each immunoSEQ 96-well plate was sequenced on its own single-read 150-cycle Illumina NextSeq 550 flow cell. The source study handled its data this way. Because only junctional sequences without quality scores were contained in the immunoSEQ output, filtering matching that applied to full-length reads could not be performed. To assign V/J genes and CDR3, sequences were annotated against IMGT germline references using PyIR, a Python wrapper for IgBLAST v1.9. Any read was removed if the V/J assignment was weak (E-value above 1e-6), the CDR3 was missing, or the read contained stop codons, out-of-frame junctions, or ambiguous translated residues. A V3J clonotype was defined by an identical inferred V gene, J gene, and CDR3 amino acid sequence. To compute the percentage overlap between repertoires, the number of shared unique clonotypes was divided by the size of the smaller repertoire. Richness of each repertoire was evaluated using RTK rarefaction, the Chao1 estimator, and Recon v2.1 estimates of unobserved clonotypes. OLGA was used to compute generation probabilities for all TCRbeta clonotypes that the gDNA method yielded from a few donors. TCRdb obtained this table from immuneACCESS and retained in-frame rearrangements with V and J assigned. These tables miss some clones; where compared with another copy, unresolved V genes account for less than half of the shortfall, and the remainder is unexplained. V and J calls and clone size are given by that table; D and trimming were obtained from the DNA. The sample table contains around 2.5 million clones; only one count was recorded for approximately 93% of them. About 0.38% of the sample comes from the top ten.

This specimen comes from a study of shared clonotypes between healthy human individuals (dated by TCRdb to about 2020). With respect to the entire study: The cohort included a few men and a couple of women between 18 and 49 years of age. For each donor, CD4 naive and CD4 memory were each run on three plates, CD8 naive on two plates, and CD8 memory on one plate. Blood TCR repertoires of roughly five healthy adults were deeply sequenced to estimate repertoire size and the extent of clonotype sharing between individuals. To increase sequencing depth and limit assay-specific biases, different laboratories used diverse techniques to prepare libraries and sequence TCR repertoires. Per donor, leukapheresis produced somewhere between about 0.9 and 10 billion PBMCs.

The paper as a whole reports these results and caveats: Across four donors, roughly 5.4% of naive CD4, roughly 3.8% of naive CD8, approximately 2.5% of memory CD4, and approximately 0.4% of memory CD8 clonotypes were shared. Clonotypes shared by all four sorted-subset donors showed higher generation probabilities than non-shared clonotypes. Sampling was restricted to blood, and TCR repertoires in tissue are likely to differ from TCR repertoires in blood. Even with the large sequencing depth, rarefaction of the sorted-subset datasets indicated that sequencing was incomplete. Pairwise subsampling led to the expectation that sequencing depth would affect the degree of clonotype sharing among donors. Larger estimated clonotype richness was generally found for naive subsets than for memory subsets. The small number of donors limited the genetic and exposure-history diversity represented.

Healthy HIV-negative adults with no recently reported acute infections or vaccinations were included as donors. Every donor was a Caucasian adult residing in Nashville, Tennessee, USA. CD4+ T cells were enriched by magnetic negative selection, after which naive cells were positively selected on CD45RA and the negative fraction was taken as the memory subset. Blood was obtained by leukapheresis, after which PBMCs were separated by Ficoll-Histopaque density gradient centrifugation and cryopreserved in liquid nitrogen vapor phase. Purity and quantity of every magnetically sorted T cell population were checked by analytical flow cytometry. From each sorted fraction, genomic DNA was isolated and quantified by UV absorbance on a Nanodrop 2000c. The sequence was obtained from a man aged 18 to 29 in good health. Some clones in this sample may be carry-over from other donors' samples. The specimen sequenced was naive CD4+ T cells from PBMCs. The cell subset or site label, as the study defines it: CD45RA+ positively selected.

The CDR3 sequence is CATSNRDTVEKLFF. Here is the DNA: TGTGCCACCAGCAACCGGGACACTGTGGAAAAACTGTTTTTT. The chain is encoded by TRBV15 joined to TRBJ1-4; a weak D assignment points to TRBD1 (6 bases agree). For CDR1 and CDR2, the germline V gene (reference sequence) lists LNHNV and YYDKDF. Deletion took 4 bases off V and 8 bases off J, with a span of 14 bases between the germline ends. Taken from cysteine to phenylalanine, the CDR3 has 14 residues. Of the read, only the CDR3 DNA is kept; its 42 bases are in frame from base 1.